This T cell receptor (beta chain) was obtained from a study of blood T cell repertoires in COVID-19. Per the study methods: Estimation of nucleated cell counts was performed using reference gene primer amplification. Clones were read by immunoSEQ multiplex PCR, and TCRdb kept only the in-frame ones, dropping some. The DNA was the basis for D and trimming; V, J and clone size are from that table. The repertoire includes tens of thousands of clones, 88% of them detected once, and about 21% sits in the top ten. The germline V gene has CDR1 LGHNT and CDR2 FRNRAP. CDR3 length equals 13 residues. Trimming shortened V by 0 bases and J by 5 bases, and 7 bases separated the two germline ends.

The sample was peripheral blood. The origin of this receptor is a woman aged 50 to 60 with active or convalescent COVID-19. The J gene is TRBJ2-5, the V gene TRBV12-5, with D perhaps matching TRBD2 (5 bases). CDR3 protein: CASGLVERETQYF. CDR3 in DNA: TGTGCTAGTGGTTTGGTCGAGCGGGAGACCCAGTACTTC. Filled out from reference TRBV12-5 and TRBJ2-5, the complete variable domain reads DARVTQTPRHKVTEMGQEVTMRCQPILGHNTVFWYRQTMMQGLELLAYFRNRAPLDDSGMPKDRFSAEMPDATLATLKIQPSEPRDSAVYFCASGLVERETQYFGPGTRLLVL.